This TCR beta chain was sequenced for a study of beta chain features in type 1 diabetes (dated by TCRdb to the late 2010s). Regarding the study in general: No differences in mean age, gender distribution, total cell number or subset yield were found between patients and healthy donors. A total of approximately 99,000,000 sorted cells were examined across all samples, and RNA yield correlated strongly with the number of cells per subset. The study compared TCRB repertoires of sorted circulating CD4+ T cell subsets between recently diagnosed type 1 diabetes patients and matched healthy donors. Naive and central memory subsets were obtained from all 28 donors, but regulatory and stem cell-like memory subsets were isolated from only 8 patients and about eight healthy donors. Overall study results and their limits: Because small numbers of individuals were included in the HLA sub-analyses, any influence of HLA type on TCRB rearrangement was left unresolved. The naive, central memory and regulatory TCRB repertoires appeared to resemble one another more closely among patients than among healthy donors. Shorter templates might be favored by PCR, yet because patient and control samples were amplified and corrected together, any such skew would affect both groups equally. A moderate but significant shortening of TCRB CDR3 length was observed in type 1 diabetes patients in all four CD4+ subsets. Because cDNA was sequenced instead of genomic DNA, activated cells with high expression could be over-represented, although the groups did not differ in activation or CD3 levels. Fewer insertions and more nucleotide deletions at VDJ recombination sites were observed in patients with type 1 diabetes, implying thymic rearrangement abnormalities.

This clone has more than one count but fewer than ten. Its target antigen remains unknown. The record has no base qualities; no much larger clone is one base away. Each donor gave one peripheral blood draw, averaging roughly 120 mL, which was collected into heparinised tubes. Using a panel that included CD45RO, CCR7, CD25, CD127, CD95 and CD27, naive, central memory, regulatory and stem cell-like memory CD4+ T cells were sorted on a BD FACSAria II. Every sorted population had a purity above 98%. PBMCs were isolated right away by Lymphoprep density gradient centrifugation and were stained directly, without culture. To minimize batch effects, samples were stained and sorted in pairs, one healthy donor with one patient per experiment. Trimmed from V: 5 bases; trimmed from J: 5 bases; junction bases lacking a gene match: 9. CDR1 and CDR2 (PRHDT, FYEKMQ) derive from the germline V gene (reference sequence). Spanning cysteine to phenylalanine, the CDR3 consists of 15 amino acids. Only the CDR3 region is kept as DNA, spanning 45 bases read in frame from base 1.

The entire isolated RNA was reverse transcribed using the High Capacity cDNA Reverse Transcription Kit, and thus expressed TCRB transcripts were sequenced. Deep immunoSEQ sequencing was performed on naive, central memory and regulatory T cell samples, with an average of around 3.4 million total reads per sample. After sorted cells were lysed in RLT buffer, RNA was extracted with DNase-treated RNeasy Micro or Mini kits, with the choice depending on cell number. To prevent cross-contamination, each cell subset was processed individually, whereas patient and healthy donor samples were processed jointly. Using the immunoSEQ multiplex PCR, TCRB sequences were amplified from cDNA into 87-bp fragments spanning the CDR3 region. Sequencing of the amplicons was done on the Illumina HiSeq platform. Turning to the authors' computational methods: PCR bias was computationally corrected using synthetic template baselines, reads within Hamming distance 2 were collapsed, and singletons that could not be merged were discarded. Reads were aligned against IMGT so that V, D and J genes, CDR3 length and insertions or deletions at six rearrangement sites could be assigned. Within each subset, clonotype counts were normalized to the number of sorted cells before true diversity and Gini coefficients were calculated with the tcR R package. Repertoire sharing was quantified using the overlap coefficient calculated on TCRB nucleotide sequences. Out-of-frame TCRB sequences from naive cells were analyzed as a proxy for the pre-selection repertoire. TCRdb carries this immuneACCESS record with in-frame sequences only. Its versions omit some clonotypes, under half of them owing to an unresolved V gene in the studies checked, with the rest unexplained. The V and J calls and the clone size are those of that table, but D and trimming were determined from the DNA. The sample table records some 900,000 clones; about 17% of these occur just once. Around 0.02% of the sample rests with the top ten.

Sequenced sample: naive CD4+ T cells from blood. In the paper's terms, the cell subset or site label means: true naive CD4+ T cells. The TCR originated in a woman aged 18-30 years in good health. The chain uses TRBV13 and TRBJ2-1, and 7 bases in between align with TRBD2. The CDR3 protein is CASSARPSGDNEQFF. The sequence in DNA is TGTGCCAGCAGCGCCCGGCCTAGCGGCGACAATGAGCAGTTCTTC.